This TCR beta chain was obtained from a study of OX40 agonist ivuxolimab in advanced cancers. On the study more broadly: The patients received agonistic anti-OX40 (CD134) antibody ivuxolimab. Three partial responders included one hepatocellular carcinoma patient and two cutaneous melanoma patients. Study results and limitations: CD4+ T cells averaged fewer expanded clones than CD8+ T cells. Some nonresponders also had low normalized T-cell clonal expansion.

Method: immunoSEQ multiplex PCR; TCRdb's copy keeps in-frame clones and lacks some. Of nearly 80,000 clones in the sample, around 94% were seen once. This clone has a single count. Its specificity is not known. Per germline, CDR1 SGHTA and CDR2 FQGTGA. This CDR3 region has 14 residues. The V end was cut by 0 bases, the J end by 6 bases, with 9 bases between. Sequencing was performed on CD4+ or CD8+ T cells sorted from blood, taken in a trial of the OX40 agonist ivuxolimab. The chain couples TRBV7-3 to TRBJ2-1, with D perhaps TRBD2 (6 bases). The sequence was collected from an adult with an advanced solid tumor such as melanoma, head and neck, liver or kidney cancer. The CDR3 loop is CASSLTEGSNEQFF. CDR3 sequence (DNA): TGTGCCAGCAGCTTAACGGAGGGGTCCAATGAGCAGTTCTTC.